The sequence of this TCR beta chain was determined in a study of CD4 T cells in relation to SARS-CoV-2 and coronaviruses. CD4+ T cells from unexposed donors were obtained before the COVID-19 pandemic (2011-2018). After approximately 10 days of culture, CD4+ T cells were isolated. Germline values: CDR1 GTSNPN, CDR2 SVGIG (reference sequence). The CDR3 totals 13 residues. Between the trimmed V and J ends, which lost 1 base and 11 bases, there was a span of 15 bases. Note on this clone: Antigen unknown.

Method: immunoSEQ multiplex PCR; TCRdb's copy keeps in-frame clones and lacks some. The sample includes tens of thousands of clones, around 79% of them seen just once. J is TRBJ1-5 and V is TRBV30; possible D gene TRBD1, 5 bases. Material: CD4+ T cells from PBMCs, cultured in vitro. The clonotype comes from a human donor in good health. The CDR3 sequence: CAWSGGAGGSQHF. CDR3 in DNA: TGTGCCTGGAGTGGAGGGGCCGGGGGATCCCAGCATTTT.